These 10 T cell receptor beta chains were all obtained from the same sample, sequenced in a study of blood T cells in healthy people across ages. A sample-barcoded 5' primer and a J-beta primer mix were used in a second PCR of about 7 to 11 cycles. TCRdb reprocessed the 5' RACE reads via MiXCR and lists one record per CDR3 protein. Here the sample spans 1.5 million or so distinct CDR3 sequences, about 45% being singletons. Material for sequencing was blood. Every receptor here comes from a woman aged 18-30 years in good health.

This clonotype was counted between two and nine times. This chain joins TRBV27 and TRBJ1-2; D may be TRBD1 (6 bases). The V gene lost 5 bases and the J gene lost 5 bases, with 12 bases spanning the gap. This CDR3 is built from 13 residues. Per the germline V gene, CDR1 is MNHEY and CDR2 is SMNVEV (reference sequence). This CDR3 is CASSASGEYGYTF. CDR3 nucleotide sequence: TGTGCCAGCAGTGCCTCAGGGGAGTATGGCTACACCTTC.

This clonotype was seen more than once but under ten times. This chain joins TRBV9 and TRBJ2-1; 7 bases map to TRBD2. J gave up 0 bases and V 4 bases, and 7 bases lay outside the gene matches. The germline V gene has CDR1 SGDLS and CDR2 YYNGEE. The CDR3 contains 16 residues. CDR3 nucleotides: TGTGCCAGCAGCCGAAGCGGGGCCAGCTCCTACAATGAGCAGTTCTTC. As protein: CASSRSGASSYNEQFF.

There are a few counts of this clonotype. The chain recombines TRBV5-1 with TRBJ2-5; D may be TRBD1 or TRBD2 (6 bases each). Trimming pared 1 base from V and 4 bases from J, leaving 11 bases between. CDR3 length: 14 amino acids. The germline CDR1 and CDR2 sequences are SGHRS and YFSETQ. The CDR3 is CASSLIGGSETQYF. DNA of the CDR3: TGCGCCAGCAGCTTGATCGGGGGCTCAGAGACCCAGTACTTC.

The CDR3 bases are TGCGCCAGCAGCCAAGGAGGGGGGATCTCCTACAATGAGCAGTACTTC. Its translation is CASSQGGGISYNEQYF. This chain connects TRBV4-3 to TRBJ2-7; tentatively, D is TRBD1 or TRBD2 (6 bases each). V was clipped by 1 base and J by 7 bases, with 20 bases between them. This CDR3 has 16 residues. Germline V gene data show CDR1 as LGHNA and CDR2 as YSLEER.

V gene TRBV6-5 combines with J gene TRBJ1-5, with TRBD1 identical over 7 bases. After removal of 5 bases from V and 2 bases from J, the junction contained 3 bases not matched to a gene. CDR1 MNHEY and CDR2 SVGAGI come from the germline V gene. The CDR3 consists of 14 residues. The CDR3 DNA sequence: TGTGCCAGCAGTGTCGACAGGGGCAATCAGCCCCAGCATTTT. Its protein is CASSVDRGNQPQHF.

This chain connects TRBV15 to TRBJ2-4, with D unclear. The J call may be incorrect, as the DNA end agrees better with TRBJ2-7. Germline V lookup: CDR1 LNHNV, CDR2 YYDKDF (reference sequence). CDR3 length: 12 residues. For the CDR3, the DNA is TGTGCCACCAGCTCGAACGGGCCCGAGCAGTACTTC. Its protein product is CATSSNGPEQYF.

V gene TRBV11-1 combines with J gene TRBJ1-2; 8 nucleotides match TRBD1. The CDR3 is 14 amino acids. V lost 4 bases and J lost 8; bases outside the gene matches: 9. Germline loops: CDR1 SGHAT, CDR2 FQDESV (reference sequence). The CDR3 DNA follows: TGTGCCAGCAGCTACCGACAGGGGAGCTTCGGCTACACCTTC. It specifies CASSYRQGSFGYTF.

The chain has TRBV6-6 and TRBJ2-1; no clear D gene. CDR1 MNHNY and CDR2 SVGAGI come from the germline V gene (reference sequence). V gave up 2 bases and J gave up 4 bases, with 9 bases separating them. The CDR3 extends over 14 amino acids. The CDR3 loop reads CASSYGLVYNEQFF. CDR3 DNA sequence: TGTGCCAGCAGTTACGGGCTAGTATACAATGAGCAGTTCTTC.

The chain is built from TRBV5-6 and TRBJ2-2, with D possibly being TRBD1 (5 bases). V shed 1 base and J shed 12 bases, with 10 bases lying between them. There are 12 residues in the CDR3. Germline values: CDR1 SGHDT, CDR2 YYEEEE. CDR3 coding DNA: TGTGCCAGCAGCTTGCGTCAGGGAAAGCTGTTTTTT. It codes for CASSLRQGKLFF.

This clonotype was observed a handful of times. CDR3 loop: CASSLTWTPYGYTF. In nucleotides, the CDR3 is TGTGCCAGCAGCTTAACCTGGACCCCCTATGGCTACACCTTC. This chain links TRBV7-2 with TRBJ1-2; D remains unclear. Germline V gene sequence: CDR1 SGHTA, CDR2 FQGNSA. V lost 2 bases and J lost 4, with 11 bases in between. This CDR3 is 14 amino acids long.